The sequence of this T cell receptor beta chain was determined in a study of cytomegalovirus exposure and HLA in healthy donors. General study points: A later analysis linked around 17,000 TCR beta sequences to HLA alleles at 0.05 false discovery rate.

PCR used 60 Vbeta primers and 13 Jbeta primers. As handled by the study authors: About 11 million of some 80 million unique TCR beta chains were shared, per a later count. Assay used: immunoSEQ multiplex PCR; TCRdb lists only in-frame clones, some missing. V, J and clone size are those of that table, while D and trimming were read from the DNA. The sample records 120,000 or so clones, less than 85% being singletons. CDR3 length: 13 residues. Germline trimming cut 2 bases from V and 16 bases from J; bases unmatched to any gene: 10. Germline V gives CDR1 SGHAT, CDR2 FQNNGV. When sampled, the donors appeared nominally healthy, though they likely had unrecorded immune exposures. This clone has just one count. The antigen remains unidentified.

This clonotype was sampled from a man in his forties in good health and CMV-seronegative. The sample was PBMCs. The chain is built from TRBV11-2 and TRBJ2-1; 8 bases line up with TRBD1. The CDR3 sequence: CASSLRAQGVGFF. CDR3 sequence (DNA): TGTGCCAGCAGCTTAAGGGCACAGGGGGTTGGCTTCTTC.